A selection of T cell receptor beta chains follows, all from one sample in a study of T-cell reconstitution after alpha-beta-depleted transplantation in children. TCRdb fed the PCR reads into MiXCR, producing one record per CDR3 protein. The data hold fewer than 750,000 distinct CDR3 sequences, with about 23% observed a single time. The input for sequencing was PBMCs, mostly from graft donor cells, taken 360 days after TCRalphabeta/CD19-depleted stem cell transplant. The receptors originated from a boy less than two years old who had a stem cell transplant for acute myeloid leukemia, so the T cells may come from the graft donor. The CDR3 runs from the conserved cysteine through the conserved F or W. The order of the fields is J gene, V gene, clone size, D gene, CDR3 DNA, CDR3 protein. A D gene is named only where the DNA matches it firmly. Only part of the rows carry a size: once, few, many, or a class if the clone is expanded.

TRBJ1-2 | TRBV6-2/TRBV6-3 | NA | NA | TGTGCCAGCGACCTTGAGGGGTATCGTAACTATGGCTACACCTTC | CASDLEGYRNYGYTF
TRBJ2-5 | TRBV30 | NA | NA | TGTGCCTGGAGTGTAGGGGAGACCCAGTACTTC | CAWSVGETQYF
TRBJ2-7 | TRBV6-5 | NA | TRBD1 | TGTGCCAGACGGGACAGCCCACACGAGCAGTACTTC | CARRDSPHEQYF
TRBJ2-5 | TRBV9 | NA | NA | TGTGCCAGCAGCGTTCAAGGGGAAGAGACCCAGTACTTC | CASSVQGEETQYF
TRBJ2-5 | TRBV7-2 | few | NA | TGTGCCAGCAGCTTCGCGTGGACTGAGACCCAGTACTTC | CASSFAWTETQYF
TRBJ2-7 | TRBV6-1 | NA | NA | TGTGCCAGCAGTGCACAGAGCTACGAGCAGTACTTC | CASSAQSYEQYF
TRBJ2-5 | TRBV5-1 | many | NA | TGCGCCAGCAGCTTGACAGGGACGGAGACCCAGTACTTC | CASSLTGTETQYF
TRBJ2-7 | TRBV20-1 | once | TRBD2 | TGCAGTGCTGGAGAGCTTACTAGCGGGGCCTCCTACGAGCAGTACTTC | CSAGELTSGASYEQYF
TRBJ2-5 | TRBV4-2 | many | NA | TGTGCCAGCAGCCAGGGAAGTAGCGTCGAGACCCAGTACTTC | CASSQGSSVETQYF
TRBJ2-5 | TRBV24-1 | NA | NA | TGTGCCACCAGTGATTTGAGGGCCCAGTACTTC | CATSDLRAQYF
TRBJ2-2 | TRBV20-1 | NA | TRBD2 | TGCAGTGCTAACAAAGCGGGGGGGCGGACCGGGGAGCTGTTTTTT | CSANKAGGRTGELFF
TRBJ2-6 | TRBV7-3 | NA | NA | TGTGCCAGCAGTTTACAGGGGGGGCCTGGGGCCAACGTCCTGACTTTC | CASSLQGGPGANVLTF
TRBJ2-1 | TRBV11-3 | many | TRBD2 | TGTGCCAGCAGCTTATGGTCTAGCGGGGAGATCTACAATGAGCAGTTCTTC | CASSLWSSGEIYNEQFF
TRBJ1-6 | TRBV12-3/TRBV12-4 | NA | NA | TGTGCCAGCAGGTATCCCCGGGATAATTCACCCCTCCACTTT | CASRYPRDNSPLHF
TRBJ1-6 | TRBV4-3 | many | NA | TGCGCCAGCAGCCAAGTCGTCCGCTTTTCACCCCTCCACTTT | CASSQVVRFSPLHF
TRBJ2-3 | TRBV4-3 | NA | NA | TGCGCCAGCAGCCCGATCCGGGCCGTGGATACGCAGTATTTT | CASSPIRAVDTQYF
TRBJ2-2 | TRBV20-1 | NA | NA | TGCAGTGCTAGAGATCCGGCCGGCCGTTCTCCCGGGGAGCTGTTTTTT | CSARDPAGRSPGELFF
TRBJ2-3 | TRBV12-3/TRBV12-4 | many | TRBD2 | TGTGCCAGCAGTTTCTTGGTACCAGGACTAGCGGAAGATACGCAGTATTTT | CASSFLVPGLAEDTQYF
TRBJ2-1 | TRBV20-1 | few | NA | TGCAGTGCTAGCTTCGGGGGGCGGTCCTACAATGAGCAGTTCTTC | CSASFGGRSYNEQFF
TRBJ2-7 | TRBV20-1 | many | NA | TGCAGTGCTAGAGATCTGGTCGGGGTGGTGGACGGGGTCGAGCAGTACTTC | CSARDLVGVVDGVEQYF
TRBJ2-5 | TRBV20-1 | few | TRBD2 | TGCAGTGCTAGAGCCCTAGGACTAGCTCAGGGGACCCAGTACTTC | CSARALGLAQGTQYF
TRBJ2-1 | TRBV24-1 | NA | NA | TGTGCCACCAGTGATCCCGGGACAGAGAGGGGGGGGATTTACAATGAGCAGTTCTTC | CATSDPGTERGGIYNEQFF
TRBJ1-2 | TRBV20-1 | many | NA | TGCAGTGCTGATCCCTACAGGTCCGGTGGCTACACCTTC | CSADPYRSGGYTF
TRBJ2-5 | TRBV6-1 | NA | TRBD1 | TGTGCCAGCAGACCAGACAGGGCCCAAGAGACCCAGTACTTC | CASRPDRAQETQYF
TRBJ2-7 | TRBV12-3/TRBV12-4 | many | TRBD2 | TGTGCCAGCAGTCCCCGGGGGGTCTACGAGCAGTACTTC | CASSPRGVYEQYF
TRBJ2-3 | TRBV20-1 | many | NA | TGCAGTGCTACGGCCGCCCGGGGCGCAGATACGCAGTATTTT | CSATAARGADTQYF
TRBJ2-5 | TRBV6-1 | few | TRBD1 | TGTGCCAGCAGTCCGACAGGGGGCTTGGAGACCCAGTACTTC | CASSPTGGLETQYF
TRBJ1-1 | TRBV7-2 | NA | NA | TGTGCCAGCAGCTACCGACTGGGGAGGAACACTGAAGCTTTCTTT | CASSYRLGRNTEAFF
TRBJ2-2 | TRBV10-2 | NA | TRBD1 | TGCGCCAGCAGTGGCAACAGGGGCGACACCGGGGAGCTGTTTTTT | CASSGNRGDTGELFF
TRBJ2-1 | TRBV29-1 | few | TRBD1 | TGCAGCGTTGAAGCCGAGGCCGGGACAGGGTTCAATGAGCAGTTCTTC | CSVEAEAGTGFNEQFF
TRBJ2-5 | TRBV7-3 | many | TRBD2 | TGTGCCAGCAGCCGCGGACTAGCGGGGGTCAGGGCCCAAGAGACCCAGTACTTC | CASSRGLAGVRAQETQYF
TRBJ1-4 | TRBV20-1 | few | NA | TGCAGTGCTAGAGGACAGGATGGGCCGGAAAAACTGTTTTTT | CSARGQDGPEKLFF
TRBJ2-7 | TRBV5-6 | NA | NA | TGTGCCAGCAGCCGACCTTACAGAGGTCCCTACGAGCAGTACTTC | CASSRPYRGPYEQYF
TRBJ2-2 | TRBV4-3 | NA | TRBD2 | TGCGCCAGCGGGGACTACGTAACCGGGGAGCTGTTTTTT | CASGDYVTGELFF
TRBJ2-3 | TRBV25-1 | once | NA | TGTGCCAGCAGTGAATATCGCTTCGGGGTGGACACAGATACGCAGTATTTT | CASSEYRFGVDTDTQYF
TRBJ1-5 | TRBV3-1 | few | NA | TGTGCCAGCAGCCAGGGTGGGCCCCAGCATTTT | CASSQGGPQHF
TRBJ2-3 | TRBV7-9 | many | NA | TGTGCCAGCAGCTGGGAAGGGTTCATCACAGATACGCAGTATTTT | CASSWEGFITDTQYF
TRBJ2-2 | TRBV7-6 | NA | NA | TGTGCCAGCAGCTTAGGGTCCCAGGGACCCGGGGAGCTGTTTTTT | CASSLGSQGPGELFF
TRBJ2-1 | TRBV9 | many | NA | TGTGCCAGCAGCCCACGGGCCGGGGGTCAATACTCCTACAATGAGCAGTTCTTC | CASSPRAGGQYSYNEQFF
TRBJ1-2 | TRBV6-1 | NA | NA | TGTGCCAGCAGTGAGGAGGGATCACCCTATGGCTACACCTTC | CASSEEGSPYGYTF
TRBJ2-5 | TRBV9 | many | TRBD1 | TGTGCCAGCAGACCCAGGGGGCTGGGGACCCAGTACTTC | CASRPRGLGTQYF
TRBJ1-6 | TRBV20-1 | many | NA | TGCAGTGCCGCGACAGGATTGCGATCACCCCTCCACTTT | CSAATGLRSPLHF
TRBJ1-2 | TRBV27 | many | NA | TGTGCCAGCAGTTTCAACCTCGGGAGTGTAGACTATGGCTACACCTTC | CASSFNLGSVDYGYTF
TRBJ1-4 | TRBV5-5 | NA | NA | TGTGCCAGCAGCCGCGTCGGGTCAAATGAAAAACTGTTTTTT | CASSRVGSNEKLFF
TRBJ1-2 | TRBV20-1 | NA | NA | TGCAGTGCTCCCGGACCTGTGAACTATGGCTACACCTTC | CSAPGPVNYGYTF
TRBJ2-2 | TRBV12-3/TRBV12-4 | many | TRBD2 | TGTGCCAGCAGTTTAGGGGGGGGACTCATGAACACCGGGGAGCTGTTTTTT | CASSLGGGLMNTGELFF
TRBJ2-7 | TRBV6-5 | NA | TRBD1 | TGTGCCAGCAGTTACTACCAGGGGGTTGCCTACGAGCAGTACTTC | CASSYYQGVAYEQYF
TRBJ2-1 | TRBV7-3 | NA | NA | TGTGCCAGCAGCCCTTCTAGAGGCGAGCAGTTCTTC | CASSPSRGEQFF
TRBJ1-1 | TRBV5-1 | NA | TRBD1 | TGCGCCAGCAGCTCCAGACAGGGGAGGGCTATGAACACTGAAGCTTTCTTT | CASSSRQGRAMNTEAFF
TRBJ2-7 | TRBV20-1 | few | TRBD2 | TGCAGTGCTAGAGAGCCCGGGACTAGTTACGAGCAGTACTTC | CSAREPGTSYEQYF
TRBJ1-3 | TRBV7-2 | NA | NA | TGTGCCAGCAGCTTTGCCTCCCATCCTGGAAACACCATATATTTT | CASSFASHPGNTIYF
TRBJ2-2 | TRBV7-9 | NA | NA | TGTGCCAGCTTAGCAGGCGTGAACACCGGGGAGCTGTTTTTT | CASLAGVNTGELFF
TRBJ2-1 | TRBV11-3 | NA | NA | TGTGCCAGCAAGGACAGTTACAATGATCAGTTCTTC | CASKDSYNDQFF
TRBJ1-2 | TRBV20-1 | NA | TRBD1 | TGCTGTGCTAGACGGAGACAGGGAGCGAACTATGGCTACACCTTC | CCARRRQGANYGYTF
TRBJ2-5 | TRBV20-1 | NA | TRBD2 | TGCAGTGCTAGTGACCGTAGCGGGGGATGGGCAGAGACCCAGTACTTC | CSASDRSGGWAETQYF
TRBJ2-1 | TRBV7-9 | NA | NA | TGTGCCAGCAGCACGACAGCGCTCACCTACAATGAGCAGTTCTTC | CASSTTALTYNEQFF